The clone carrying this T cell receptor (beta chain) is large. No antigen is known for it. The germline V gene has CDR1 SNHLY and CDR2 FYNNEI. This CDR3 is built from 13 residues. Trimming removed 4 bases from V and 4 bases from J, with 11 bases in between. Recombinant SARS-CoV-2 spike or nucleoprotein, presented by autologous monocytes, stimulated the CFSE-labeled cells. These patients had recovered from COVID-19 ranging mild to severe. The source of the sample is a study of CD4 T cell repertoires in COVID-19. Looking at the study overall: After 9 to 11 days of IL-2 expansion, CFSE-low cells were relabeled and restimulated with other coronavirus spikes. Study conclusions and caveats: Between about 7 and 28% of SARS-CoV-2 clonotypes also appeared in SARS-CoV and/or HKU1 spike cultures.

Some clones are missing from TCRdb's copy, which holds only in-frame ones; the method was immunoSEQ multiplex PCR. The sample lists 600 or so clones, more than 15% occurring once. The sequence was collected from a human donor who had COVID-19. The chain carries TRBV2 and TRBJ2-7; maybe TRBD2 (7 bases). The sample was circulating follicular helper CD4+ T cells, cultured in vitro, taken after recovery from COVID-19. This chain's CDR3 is CASSVGGRYEQYF. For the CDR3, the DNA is TGTGCCAGCAGTGTGGGGGGGCGTTACGAGCAGTACTTC. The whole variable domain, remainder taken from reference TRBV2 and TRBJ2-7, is EPEVTQTPSHQVTQMGQEVILRCVPISNHLYFYWYRQILGQKVEFLVSFYNNEISEKSEIFDDQFSVERPDGSNFTLKIRSTKLEDSAMYFCASSVGGRYEQYFGPGTRLTVT.